Below, 26 T cell receptor beta chains from the same sample are listed, as sequenced in a study of T-cell reconstitution after alpha-beta-depleted transplantation in children. Unique molecular identifiers were used in preparing the TCRbeta library. TCRdb reanalysed the PCR reads using MiXCR and keeps one entry per CDR3 protein. The table lists roughly 420,000 distinct CDR3 sequences, roughly 17% of them singletons. The sequenced sample was PBMCs, mostly from graft donor cells, obtained 360 days after TCRalphabeta/CD19-depleted stem cell transplant. The receptors shown here come from a boy under two years old who had a stem cell transplant for Wiskott-Aldrich syndrome, so the T cells may come from the graft donor.

This clonotype has more than one count but fewer than ten. The chain links TRBV12-3 or TRBV12-4 to TRBJ1-1; D not resolved. Trimming removed 2 bases at V and 7 bases at J, with 11 bases between. CDR3 length: 13 residues. The CDR3 bases are TGTGCCAGCAGTTTAATTATTGGTGGTGAAGCTTTCTTT. It encodes CASSLIIGGEAFF.

The sample holds a few counts of this clonotype. CDR3 in DNA: TGCGCCAGCAGCCAACTGGGAGGGGGGGAGCTGTTTTTT. This codes for CASSQLGGGELFF. The chain combines TRBV4-3 with TRBJ2-2, with 7 bases aligning to TRBD2. The CDR3 runs to 13 residues. J gave up 8 bases and V 2 bases, and 2 bases lay outside the gene matches. Germline CDR1 is LGHNA and CDR2 is YSLEER.

This clonotype was recorded at least ten times. The chain combines TRBV4-1 with TRBJ2-3, with TRBD2 matching 7 bases. V was pared by 4 bases and J by 0 bases, with 7 bases of the junction left unmatched. Germline loops: CDR1 MGHRA, CDR2 YSYEKL. This CDR3 has 16 residues. The CDR3 bases are TGCGCCAGCAGCCGACGGGGGGATACTAGCACAGATACGCAGTATTTT. Translating gives CASSRRGDTSTDTQYF.

This chain connects TRBV5-1 to TRBJ2-7; 9 bases align to TRBD2. V lost 1 base to trimming and J lost 2 bases; unmatched junction nucleotides: 4. CDR1 is SGHRS, CDR2 YFSETQ, per germline. The CDR3 runs to 15 residues. The CDR3 sequence is CASSLNSGGTYEQYF. The CDR3 DNA sequence: TGCGCCAGCAGCTTGAATAGCGGGGGTACCTACGAGCAGTACTTC.

This clonotype was recorded a few times. The rearrangement links TRBV10-3 to TRBJ1-1, with D possibly matching TRBD1 (6 bases). V dropped 6 bases and J dropped 1 base, with 9 bases sitting between them. The CDR3 loop spans 13 amino acids. CDR1 and CDR2 from the germline V gene are ENHRY and SYGVKD. CDR3 sequence reads: CAIRGQQNTEAFF. The CDR3 DNA reads TGTGCCATCAGAGGACAGCAGAACACTGAAGCTTTCTTT.

This clonotype appeared many times. This chain connects TRBV29-1 to TRBJ2-7; D may be TRBD2 (5 bases). V dropped 1 base and J dropped 0 bases, with 10 bases sitting between them. Looked up from germline, CDR1 is SQVTM and CDR2 is ANQGSEA. The CDR3 has 14 amino acids. CDR3 sequence: CSVEVEGRSYEQYF. In nucleotides, the CDR3 is TGCAGCGTTGAAGTAGAGGGCCGCTCCTACGAGCAGTACTTC.

This sequence joins TRBV28 and TRBJ2-1; 10 nucleotides match TRBD2. Per germline, CDR1 MDHEN and CDR2 SYDVKM. J lost 2 bases, V lost 3 bases, and 7 bases had no gene match. This CDR3 is 17 amino acids long. CDR3 nucleotide sequence: TGTGCCAGCAGTTTCGCCCCTAGCGGGGGTACCTACAATGAGCAGTTCTTC. Residues: CASSFAPSGGTYNEQFF.

The chain is built from TRBV6-5 and TRBJ2-1; 14 bases are a match to TRBD2. V shed 3 bases, J shed 9 bases, and the junction held 10 bases outside the gene matches. Germline loops: CDR1 MNHEY, CDR2 SVGAGI. This CDR3 spans 17 amino acids. CDR3 in amino acids: CASSYEGLAGVLGEQFF. CDR3 bases: TGTGCCAGCAGTTATGAGGGACTAGCGGGGGTCCTAGGTGAGCAGTTCTTC.

This clonotype was observed a few times. This sequence joins TRBV20-1 and TRBJ2-1; 9 nucleotides align to TRBD1. This CDR3 contains 15 residues. Germline CDR1 and CDR2: DFQATT and SNEGSKA (reference sequence). V shed 1 base and J 5 bases; nucleotides not matched to a gene: 6. In nucleotides, the CDR3 is TGCAGTGCTAGAGTTCCGGGACAGGGACACAATGAGCAGTTCTTC. Its protein is CSARVPGQGHNEQFF.

In its sample, this clonotype was seen a few times. The chain couples TRBV4-1 to TRBJ2-5; possibly TRBD1 for D (5 bases). The CDR3 length is 15 residues. Trimming removed 4 bases from V and 5 bases from J, with 17 bases in between. Germline CDR1 MGHRA, CDR2 YSYEKL. The DNA of the CDR3 is TGCGCCAGCAGCCTACAAGGAAAATCAGGGGAGACCCAGTACTTC. This codes for CASSLQGKSGETQYF.

This clonotype was seen a few times. The J gene is TRBJ2-5, the V gene TRBV14; D is tentatively TRBD1 or TRBD2 (5 bases each). Germline V gives CDR1 SGHDN, CDR2 FVKESK. V was shortened by 2 bases and J by 0 bases, with 13 bases between the two germline ends. This CDR3 is built from 16 residues. As DNA, the CDR3 is TGTGCCAGCAGCCAATTTCCGGGACGGCACCAAGAGACCCAGTACTTC. The encoded protein is CASSQFPGRHQETQYF.

In this sample, this clonotype turned up a few times. The chain couples TRBV4-1 to TRBJ2-1; a possible D gene is TRBD1 (6 bases). Germline loops: CDR1 MGHRA, CDR2 YSYEKL. The germline V and J ends were trimmed by 0 bases and 0 bases, with 15 bases remaining between them. This CDR3 has 18 residues. CDR3 residues: CASSQDKTGRSSYNEQFF. The CDR3 DNA reads TGCGCCAGCAGCCAAGATAAGACAGGACGGTCCTCCTACAATGAGCAGTTCTTC.

This chain links TRBV20-1 with TRBJ1-2; D ambiguous. V was clipped by 5 bases and J by 1 base, with 14 bases between them. The CDR3 has 14 residues. The germline V gene has CDR1 DFQATT and CDR2 SNEGSKA (reference sequence). The CDR3 sequence: CSAYYRFLNYGYTF. CDR3 sequence (DNA): TGCAGTGCTTATTACAGATTCCTTAACTATGGCTACACCTTC.

The gene calls are TRBV12-3 or TRBV12-4 and TRBJ2-1; D gene uncertain. The CDR3 is made up of 14 amino acids. V lost 8 bases and J lost 1, with 12 bases in between. The CDR3 region has the DNA TGTGCCAGCCGCTCTCCAGGTTCCTACAATGAGCAGTTCTTC. The encoded protein is CASRSPGSYNEQFF.

This clonotype was seen more than once but under ten times. The J gene is TRBJ2-3, the V gene TRBV5-1; the match to TRBD2 covers 8 bases. CDR1 SGHRS and CDR2 YFSETQ come from the germline V gene. The V segment lost 2 bases and the J segment 6 bases; nucleotides outside the gene matches: 8. This CDR3 has 15 amino acids. The chain's CDR3 is CASSFRGGLRDTQYF. CDR3 DNA sequence: TGCGCCAGCAGCTTTCGCGGGGGGCTCCGGGATACGCAGTATTTT.

The table lists this clonotype with a few counts. The chain joins TRBV5-1 to TRBJ2-1, with a weak D call TRBD1 (6 bases). V shed 6 bases and J shed 4 bases, with 14 bases lying between them. The germline CDR1 and CDR2 sequences are SGHRS and YFSETQ. The CDR3 is made up of 14 amino acids. The CDR3 DNA sequence: TGCGCCAGCAAATATACAGGGCGGTACAATGAGCAGTTCTTC. Translated, it gives CASKYTGRYNEQFF.

The table lists this clonotype with a few counts. The chain is built from TRBV2 and TRBJ2-3, with D possibly being TRBD1 (5 bases). Per the germline V gene, CDR1 is SNHLY and CDR2 is FYNNEI. The CDR3 length is 14 residues. With 2 bases removed from V and 2 bases from J, the gap between germline ends came to 8 bases. CDR3 amino acids: CASSERGPTDTQYF. CDR3 in DNA: TGTGCCAGCAGTGAAAGGGGCCCCACAGATACGCAGTATTTT.

The chain has TRBV5-6 and TRBJ2-1; D may correspond to TRBD1 or TRBD2 (5 bases each). This CDR3 region has 17 residues. Per the germline V gene, CDR1 is SGHDT and CDR2 is YYEEEE. Trimming took off 6 bases at V and 1 base at J, with 20 bases between the two ends. The CDR3 nucleotides are TGTGCCAGCACCCCCCCAGGGAGACTGAATTCCTACAATGAGCAGTTCTTC. Residues: CASTPPGRLNSYNEQFF.

This clonotype was seen a few times. The J gene is TRBJ2-7, the V gene TRBV12-3 or TRBV12-4; no definite D call. CDR3 length: 13 amino acids. V lost 1 base and J 4 bases, leaving 8 bases between the germline ends. The CDR3 coding sequence is TGTGCCAGCAGTTTAGGGGCTCTTTACGAGCAGTACTTC. It codes for CASSLGALYEQYF.

This clonotype has at least ten counts. The chain combines TRBV3-1 with TRBJ2-4; no clear D. V gave up 4 bases and J gave up 5 bases, with 9 bases separating them. Looked up from germline, CDR1 is LGHDT and CDR2 is YNNKEL (reference sequence). CDR3 length: 13 residues. This chain's CDR3 is CASSRASENIQYF. CDR3 nucleotides: TGTGCCAGCAGCCGGGCAAGCGAAAACATTCAGTACTTC.

The chain carries TRBV18 and TRBJ2-5, with 7 bases lining up with TRBD1. The V segment lost 3 bases and the J segment 2 bases; nucleotides outside the gene matches: 6. The CDR3 runs 15 residues. The germline V gene encodes CDR1 KGHSH and CDR2 LQKENI. The CDR3 DNA follows: TGTGCCAGCTCACCTTCGCCAGGGGGTCAAGAGACCCAGTACTTC. This gives the protein CASSPSPGGQETQYF. Complete variable domain (other parts from reference TRBV18 and TRBJ2-5): NAGVMQNPRHLVRRRGQEARLRCSPMKGHSHVYWYRQLPEEGLKFMVYLQKENIIDESGMPKERFSAEFPKEGPSILRIQQVVRGDSAAYFCASSPSPGGQETQYFGPGTRLLVL.

The V call is TRBV5-1, the J call TRBJ2-1, with TRBD2 matching 11 bases. The V segment lost 2 bases and the J segment 7 bases; nucleotides outside the gene matches: 5. This CDR3 spans 15 amino acids. Germline V gene lookup returns CDR1 SGHRS and CDR2 YFSETQ. The CDR3 DNA follows: TGCGCCAGCAGCTTATCGAGACTAGCGGGGAATGAGCAGTTCTTC. Amino acid sequence: CASSLSRLAGNEQFF.

The rearrangement links TRBV20-1 to TRBJ2-3; D possibly matches TRBD1 or TRBD2 (6 bases each). Trimming pared 6 bases from V and 4 bases from J, leaving 23 bases between. Germline-derived CDR1 and CDR2 are DFQATT and SNEGSKA (reference sequence). This CDR3 spans 16 amino acids. The CDR3 here is CSALYLLGGLADTQYF. The CDR3 coding sequence is TGCAGTGCCCTGTACTTGCTAGGGGGGCTGGCAGATACGCAGTATTTT.

This chain uses TRBV2 with TRBJ2-7, with 11 bases that match TRBD2. The V segment lost 3 bases and the J segment 6 bases; nucleotides outside the gene matches: 4. The CDR3 totals 14 residues. CDR1 is SNHLY and CDR2 is FYNNEI in the germline V gene. Here the CDR3 reads CASSELLAGGEQYF. The CDR3 DNA follows: TGTGCCAGCAGTGAGCTCCTAGCGGGGGGCGAGCAGTACTTC. Full variable domain (remainder filled in from reference TRBV2 and TRBJ2-7): EPEVTQTPSHQVTQMGQEVILRCVPISNHLYFYWYRQILGQKVEFLVSFYNNEISEKSEIFDDQFSVERPDGSNFTLKIRSTKLEDSAMYFCASSELLAGGEQYFGPGTRLTVT.

This chain uses TRBV5-4 with TRBJ2-7; possibly TRBD1 for D (5 bases). V shed 4 bases and J shed 0 bases, with 14 bases lying between them. Germline V lookup: CDR1 SGHNT, CDR2 YYREEE (reference sequence). The CDR3 covers 15 residues. The CDR3 coding sequence is TGTGCCAGCAGCCAAGGGGTCTTCAGCTCCTACGAGCAGTACTTC. Residues: CASSQGVFSSYEQYF. Together with reference TRBV5-4 and TRBJ2-7, the CDR3 gives the full variable domain: ETGVTQSPTHLIKTRGQQVTLRCSSQSGHNTVSWYQQALGQGPQFIFQYYREEENGRGNFPPRFSGLQFPNYSSELNVNALELDDSALYLCASSQGVFSSYEQYFGPGTRLTVT.

This clonotype came up a few times. The rearrangement links TRBV5-1 to TRBJ1-1; 9 bases are a match to TRBD1. Germline lookup yields CDR1 SGHRS and CDR2 YFSETQ. The CDR3 loop spans 15 amino acids. Trimming cost V 4 bases and J 1 base; bases outside gene matches: 5. The CDR3 DNA follows: TGCGCCAGCAGCACAGGACAGGGGAGGAACACTGAAGCTTTCTTT. Amino acids: CASSTGQGRNTEAFF.